This T cell receptor beta chain stems from a study of response to subunit inactivated influenza vaccine. Study findings and constraints: A suggestion made by the authors is that each seasonal influenza vaccination recruits few new T cells.

On this clonotype: Its target is not known.

TCRdb re-called the RT-PCR reads through MiXCR, storing one row per CDR3 protein. This repertoire shows about 570,000 distinct CDR3 sequences, 10% to 12% found once; its top ten account for 9.5% to 11%. This CDR3 spans 13 amino acids. V dropped 5 bases and J dropped 7 bases, with 11 bases sitting between them. The V gene's germline CDR1 is SGHTA and CDR2 FQGNSA. The same specimen was also included in a second study, on T cells expressing NK-cell markers. That work contributes: TCR beta cDNA was made by 5'RACE template switching with UMIs. Source material for TCR beta repertoires consisted of sorted CD3+CD56+NKG2C+, CD3+CD56+NKG2C- and CD3+CD56-NKG2C+ T cells. In roughly six donors, dominant NKG2C+ clonotypes were roughly 1.0-7.5% of CD8+ T cells. One observes that, in several donors, these clonotypes were also the leading ones within the CD3+CD56-NKG2C+ fraction.

The specimen comprised PBMCs from blood, sampled on the day of vaccination. The TCR originated in a man aged 50 to 59 who received an inactivated influenza vaccine. The gene calls are TRBV7-2 and TRBJ1-4; no clear D. The CDR3 DNA follows: TGTGCCAGCAGCCTTAACAGTGGTGAAAAACTGTTTTTT. This gives the protein CASSLNSGEKLFF.